One sample yielded the 30 T cell receptor beta chains listed below, sequenced in a study of control samples from healthy donors and cancer patients. Only in-frame clones appear in the TCRdb table, and some are missing; sequencing was by immunoSEQ multiplex PCR. This sample yields about 130,000 clones, of which less than 90% are seen a single time; about 1.8% belongs to the top ten. The sequencing sample was made of blood. These receptors all stem from a man aged 18 to 35 in good health.

This rearrangement joins TRBV5-4 to TRBJ1-1; 7 bases align to TRBD1. From germline, CDR1 is SGHNT and CDR2 YYREEE (reference sequence). CDR3 length: 12 amino acids. Trimming removed 4 bases from V and 8 bases from J; junction bases left unmatched: 5. CDR3 coding DNA: TGTGCCAGCAGCCCCAGGGGGATAGAAGCTTTCTTT. Translated, it gives CASSPRGIEAFF. Based on the CDR3 plus reference TRBV5-4 and TRBJ1-1, the full variable domain is ETGVTQSPTHLIKTRGQQVTLRCSSQSGHNTVSWYQQALGQGPQFIFQYYREEENGRGNFPPRFSGLQFPNYSSELNVNALELDDSALYLCASSPRGIEAFFGQGTRLTVV.

The gene calls are TRBV5-6 and TRBJ2-5; D is uncertain. Germline CDR1 is SGHDT and CDR2 is YYEEEE. The CDR3 consists of 15 residues. V was clipped by 4 bases and J by 2 bases, with 15 bases between them. The CDR3 region is CASSPQTGPQETQYF. The CDR3 DNA follows: TGTGCCAGCAGCCCACAGACCGGGCCGCAAGAGACCCAGTACTTC.

This clone was observed a single time. This sequence joins TRBV19 and TRBJ1-2; D ambiguous. The CDR3 extends over 12 amino acids. CDR1 is LNHDA and CDR2 is SQIVND in the germline V gene (reference sequence). The germline V and J ends were trimmed by 6 bases and 3 bases, with 8 bases remaining between them. The CDR3 region has the DNA TGTGCCAGTAGAGGGAATTACTATGGCTACACCTTC. It codes for CASRGNYYGYTF.

The J gene is TRBJ1-2, the V gene TRBV30; a weak D match, TRBD1 (5 bases). This CDR3 comprises 13 residues. CDR1 and CDR2 (germline): GTSNPN, SVGIG (reference sequence). V lost 0 bases and J 5 bases, leaving 10 bases between the germline ends. This CDR3 is CAWSVHGTYGYTF. In nucleotides, the CDR3 is TGTGCCTGGAGTGTACATGGGACGTATGGCTACACCTTC.

This clone was counted a single time. The chain combines TRBV2 with TRBJ1-1; a weak D match, TRBD1 (5 bases). Trimming pared 8 bases from V and 1 base from J, leaving 14 bases between. Germline loops: CDR1 SNHLY, CDR2 FYNNEI. This CDR3 comprises 14 residues. The CDR3 region is CASFLRTSNTEAFF. The CDR3 DNA is TGTGCCAGCTTTCTGAGGACATCGAACACTGAAGCTTTCTTT. The full variable domain, with the rest looked up from reference TRBV2 and TRBJ1-1, is EPEVTQTPSHQVTQMGQEVILRCVPISNHLYFYWYRQILGQKVEFLVSFYNNEISEKSEIFDDQFSVERPDGSNFTLKIRSTKLEDSAMYFCASFLRTSNTEAFFGQGTRLTVV.

This clone appeared a few times. The chain carries TRBV7-2 and TRBJ2-1, with TRBD2 matching over 15 bases. V was clipped by 1 base and J by 6 bases; unmatched bases: 4. Germline CDR1 is SGHTA and CDR2 is FQGNSA. CDR3 length: 17 residues. The CDR3 loop is CASSLEGLAGGSNEQFF. The CDR3 DNA follows: TGTGCCAGCAGCTTAGAAGGACTAGCGGGAGGGTCCAATGAGCAGTTCTTC.

The chain recombines TRBV18 with TRBJ1-1; D gene uncertain. Germline CDR1 reads KGHSH; CDR2 reads LQKENI. V lost 1 base and J 1 base, leaving 7 bases between the germline ends. The CDR3 has 14 residues. CDR3 amino acids: CASSPQGTNTEAFF. As DNA, the CDR3 is TGTGCCAGCTCACCACAGGGAACGAACACTGAAGCTTTCTTT.

The V gene is TRBV5-6, the J gene TRBJ1-3; the D is unclear. The germline CDR1 and CDR2 sequences are SGHDT and YYEEEE. The CDR3 totals 17 residues. Trimming cost V 0 bases and J 0 bases, with 13 bases left between them. CDR3 sequence reads: CASSLDVTGSSGNTIYF. CDR3 in DNA: TGTGCCAGCAGCTTGGATGTGACGGGGTCCTCTGGAAACACCATATATTTT.

The chain links TRBV7-2 to TRBJ2-3; 7 nucleotides align to TRBD2. Trimming cost V 2 bases and J 5 bases; bases outside gene matches: 7. The CDR3 sequence is 15 residues long. CDR1 is SGHTA, CDR2 FQGNSA, per germline. CDR3 coding DNA: TGTGCCAGCAGCTTACTAGCGGCCCGGGGAGATACGCAGTATTTT. Encoded protein: CASSLLAARGDTQYF.

The chain is built from TRBV6-1 and TRBJ1-5, with TRBD1 matching 10 bases. V shed 4 bases, J shed 5 bases, and the junction held 11 bases outside the gene matches. The length of the CDR3 is 17 residues. CDR1 MNHNS and CDR2 SASEGT come from the germline V gene. The CDR3 DNA follows: TGTGCCAGCAGTGGACCGGACAGGGGGGGCCTATATCAGCCCCAGCATTTT. This encodes CASSGPDRGGLYQPQHF.

This sequence joins TRBV11-3 and TRBJ2-1; 12 bases map to TRBD2. CDR1 SGHNT and CDR2 YENEEA come from the germline V gene. The CDR3 sequence is 16 residues long. V was clipped by 0 bases and J by 6 bases; unmatched bases: 3. CDR3 coding DNA: TGTGCCAGCAGCTTAGATTCTAGCGGGAGGGCCAATGAGCAGTTCTTC. This gives the protein CASSLDSSGRANEQFF.

J is TRBJ2-3 and V is TRBV10-3; 10 bases line up with TRBD1. Per the germline V gene, CDR1 is ENHRY and CDR2 is SYGVKD. The CDR3 has 15 residues. With 4 bases clipped from V and 1 base from J, the junction kept 2 bases outside the gene matches. The CDR3 sequence is CAISGGQGGTDTQYF. The CDR3 coding sequence is TGTGCCATCAGTGGAGGACAGGGGGGCACAGATACGCAGTATTTT.

The CDR3 DNA sequence: TGTGCCAGCAGTACCGGGACAACAGATACGCAGTATTTT. This sequence encodes CASSTGTTDTQYF. V usage is TRBV6-5 and J usage is TRBJ2-3; a weak D match, TRBD1 (6 bases). Trimming left V 5 bases short and J 3 bases short, with 9 bases between. Germline V gene sequence: CDR1 MNHEY, CDR2 SVGAGI. This CDR3 comprises 13 residues.

The chain is built from TRBV6-5 and TRBJ1-5; no definite D call. Trimming pared 7 bases from V and 0 bases from J, leaving 10 bases between. The length of the CDR3 is 14 residues. Germline V CDR1 and CDR2: MNHEY, SVGAGI. The DNA of the CDR3 is TGTGCCAGCATCCGAGGATATAGCAATCAGCCCCAGCATTTT. It encodes CASIRGYSNQPQHF.

This chain joins TRBV19 and TRBJ2-3; a possible D gene is TRBD2 (6 bases). CDR3 length equals 15 residues. Per the germline V gene, CDR1 is LNHDA and CDR2 is SQIVND (reference sequence). Trimming stripped 5 bases from V and 2 bases from J, with 14 bases between. The CDR3 spells CASSLSGSSTDTQYF. The CDR3 DNA sequence: TGTGCCAGTAGTCTTAGCGGATCCTCCACAGATACGCAGTATTTT.

The rearrangement joins TRBV3-1 (or the pseudogene TRBV3-2) to TRBJ1-4; D is undetermined. Between the trimmed V and J ends, which lost 4 bases and 4 bases, there was a span of 4 bases. Looked up from germline, CDR1 is LGHDT and CDR2 is YNNKEL (reference sequence). CDR3 length: 12 amino acids. The CDR3 bases are TGTGCCAGCAGCCGGGGTAATGAAAAACTGTTTTTT. This gives the protein CASSRGNEKLFF.

The CDR3 here is CASSPRGRGYTF. The CDR3 DNA reads as TGTGCCAGCAGTCCGCGAGGTCGGGGCTACACCTTC. V usage is TRBV27 and J usage is TRBJ1-2; D not resolved. In germline, CDR1 is MNHEY, CDR2 SMNVEV (reference sequence). Trimming shortened V by 5 bases and J by 8 bases, and 12 bases separated the two germline ends. The CDR3 has 12 residues.

This clone was seen a handful of times. This chain joins TRBV27 and TRBJ2-4; possibly TRBD1 or TRBD2 for D (5 bases each). V gave up 4 bases and J gave up 9 bases, with 16 bases separating them. CDR1 is MNHEY and CDR2 is SMNVEV in the germline V gene (reference sequence). There are 14 residues in the CDR3. The CDR3 loop reads CASSYRGWGSIQYF. DNA of the CDR3: TGTGCCAGCAGTTACCGTGGTTGGGGGAGCATTCAGTACTTC.

The V call is TRBV5-1, the J call TRBJ2-3; D uncertain. Germline loops: CDR1 SGHRS, CDR2 YFSETQ. V dropped 2 bases and J dropped 6 bases, with 13 bases sitting between them. This CDR3 comprises 14 residues. Written as DNA, the CDR3 is TGCGCCAGCAGCTTTCGCGGTCCGGAGGATACGCAGTATTTT. Translated: CASSFRGPEDTQYF.

This clone has a single count. The chain is built from TRBV7-8 and TRBJ1-4; D is unresolved. Trimming took 4 bases from V and 8 from J, leaving 14 bases between them. CDR3 size: 14 residues. The germline V gene encodes CDR1 SGHVS and CDR2 FQNEAQ. In nucleotides, the CDR3 is TGTGCCAGCAGCTCATCGACCGGACCAGAAAAACTGTTTTTT. It translates to CASSSSTGPEKLFF.

V and J are TRBV4-3 and TRBJ1-2; no clear D gene. CDR3 length: 13 residues. The ends were cut back, 2 bases at V and 4 bases at J, with 8 bases in the middle. Per the germline V gene, CDR1 is LGHNA and CDR2 is YSLEER. As DNA, the CDR3 is TGCGCCAGCAGCCAATCCGGGATCTATGGCTACACCTTC. Protein sequence: CASSQSGIYGYTF.

The V and J genes are TRBV11-2 and TRBJ2-5; TRBD1 is a possible D gene (6 bases). V gave up 3 bases and J gave up 7 bases, with 15 bases separating them. The CDR3 length is 14 residues. Germline loops: CDR1 SGHAT, CDR2 FQNNGV. CDR3 DNA: TGTGCCAGCAGCTTGGGACACCAGATTAGGACCCAGTACTTC. Its translation: CASSLGHQIRTQYF.

V gene TRBV20-1 combines with J gene TRBJ2-7, with TRBD2 matching over 10 bases. Germline CDR1 DFQATT, CDR2 SNEGSKA (reference sequence). V dropped 6 bases and J dropped 2; count of bases not matched to a gene: 7. This CDR3 comprises 14 residues. The CDR3 DNA is TGCAGTGCCAGTCAAGCGGGAGGGCCCTACGAGCAGTACTTC. It is translated as CSASQAGGPYEQYF.

J is TRBJ2-7 and V is TRBV11-3; 12 nucleotides line up with TRBD1. CDR1 is SGHNT and CDR2 is YENEEA in the germline V gene. V trimming: 1 base; J trimming: 5 bases; junction bases outside the gene matches: 3. The CDR3 has 15 residues. The CDR3 region is CASSLGGQGANEQYF. CDR3 DNA: TGTGCCAGCAGCTTAGGGGGACAGGGGGCCAACGAGCAGTACTTC.

The chain joins TRBV3-1 (or the pseudogene TRBV3-2) to TRBJ2-2; unclear D gene. Germline CDR1 reads LGHDT; CDR2 reads YNNKEL (reference sequence). Trimming removed 1 base at V and 3 bases at J, with 6 bases between. The CDR3 is 14 amino acids. This chain's CDR3 is CASSQAYYTGELFF. The CDR3 bases are TGTGCCAGCAGCCAAGCATATTACACCGGGGAGCTGTTTTTT.

This clone was seen once. This chain uses TRBV7-9 with TRBJ1-2; a weak D match, TRBD1 (6 bases). From germline, CDR1 is SEHNR and CDR2 FQNEAQ (reference sequence). The germline V and J ends were trimmed by 1 base and 3 bases, with 9 bases remaining between them. The CDR3 consists of 14 residues. CDR3 residues: CASSLGDRHYGYTF. The CDR3 DNA follows: TGTGCCAGCAGCTTAGGTGACAGGCACTATGGCTACACCTTC.

As DNA, the CDR3 is TGCGCCAGCAGTGACAACAGGGTTGGTGGCTACACCTTC. This sequence encodes CASSDNRVGGYTF. The chain joins TRBV10-1 to TRBJ1-2; D may be TRBD1 (6 bases). The CDR3 spans 13 residues. In germline, CDR1 is WNHNN, CDR2 SYGVQD (reference sequence). Trimming took off 3 bases at V and 7 bases at J, with 12 bases between the two ends.

The CDR3 region is CASSQERAGLSSYEQYF. CDR3 in DNA: TGCGCCAGCAGCCAAGAAAGGGCAGGGCTAAGCTCCTACGAGCAGTACTTC. The chain carries TRBV4-3 and TRBJ2-7, with D possibly TRBD1 on 5 matching bases. CDR1 and CDR2 (germline): LGHNA, YSLEER. Trimming left V 0 bases short and J 0 bases short, with 15 bases between. The CDR3 covers 17 residues.

The V and J genes are TRBV7-2 and TRBJ2-6; D possibly corresponds to TRBD2 (5 bases). CDR1 and CDR2 (germline): SGHTA, FQGNSA. V lost 5 bases, J lost 1 base, and 15 bases lay in between. CDR3 length: 17 residues. CDR3 residues: CASSPTRRPSGANVLTF. The CDR3 DNA reads TGTGCCAGCAGCCCCACTAGGAGGCCTTCTGGGGCCAACGTCCTGACTTTC.

The chain couples TRBV19 to TRBJ2-1; the D gene is possibly TRBD2 (6 bases). The CDR3 spans 17 residues. CDR1 is LNHDA and CDR2 is SQIVND in the germline V gene (reference sequence). V dropped 0 bases and J dropped 0 bases, with 12 bases sitting between them. DNA of the CDR3: TGTGCCAGTAGTATAGAGGGGACTCCTTACTCCTACAATGAGCAGTTCTTC. This sequence encodes CASSIEGTPYSYNEQFF.